This paragraph reports one T cell receptor (beta chain). No antigen is known for it. The sample comes from a study of shared clonotypes between healthy human individuals. Study background: The study enrolled two women and a few men aged 18 to 49. Notes on the study in general: Sharing across four donors was seen in 4.5% to 6.5% of naive CD4 clonotypes.

Generated by immunoSEQ multiplex PCR, the TCRdb table keeps only in-frame clones and is missing some. Of around 2,000,000 clones in the sample, approximately 94% were seen once. The V and J ends lost 4 bases and 0 bases respectively, with 4 bases between them. Germline V gene data show CDR1 as SGHDT and CDR2 as YYEEEE. CDR3 size: 12 residues. Naive CD8 cells were CD45RO-negative, positively selected for CCR7, excluding terminally differentiated effector memory CD45RA+ cells. Nashville, Tennessee was home to all donors, who were Caucasian adults. The chain has TRBV5-6 and TRBJ2-5; D gene uncertain. The sequence was collected from a man between 18 and 35 years old in good health. Sequences were obtained from naive CD8+ T cells sorted from blood. The CDR3 nucleotides are TGTGCCAGCAGCGATTACCAAGAGACCCAGTACTTC. Translation gives CASSDYQETQYF. Complete variable domain (other parts from reference TRBV5-6 and TRBJ2-5): DAGVTQSPTHLIKTRGQQVTLRCSPKSGHDTVSWYQQALGQGPQFIFQYYEEEERQRGNFPDRFSGHQFPNYSSELNVNALLLGDSALYLCASSDYQETQYFGPGTRLLVL.